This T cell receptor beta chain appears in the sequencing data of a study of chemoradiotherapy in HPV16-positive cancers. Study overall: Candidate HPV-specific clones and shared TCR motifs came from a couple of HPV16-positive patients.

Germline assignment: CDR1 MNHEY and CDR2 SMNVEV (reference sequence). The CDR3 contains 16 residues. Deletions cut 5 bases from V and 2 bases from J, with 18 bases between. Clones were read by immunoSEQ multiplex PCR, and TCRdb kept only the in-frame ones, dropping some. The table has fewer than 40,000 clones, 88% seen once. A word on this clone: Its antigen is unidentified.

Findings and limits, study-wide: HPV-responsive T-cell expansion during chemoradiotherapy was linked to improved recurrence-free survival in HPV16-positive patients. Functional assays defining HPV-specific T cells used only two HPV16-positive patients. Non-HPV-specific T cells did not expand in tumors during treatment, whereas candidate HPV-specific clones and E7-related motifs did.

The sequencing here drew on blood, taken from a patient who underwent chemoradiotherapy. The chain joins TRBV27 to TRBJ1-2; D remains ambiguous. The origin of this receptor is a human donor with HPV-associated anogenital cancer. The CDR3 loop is CASSPGLTATNYGYTF. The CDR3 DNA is TGTGCCAGCAGTCCTGGATTAACAGCAACAAACTATGGCTACACCTTC.